This entry lists 28 T cell receptor beta chains sequenced from one sample in a study of T cells in Graves' hyperthyroidism and ophthalmopathy. TCR beta CDR3 regions were amplified from RNA transcripts. When the TCR CDR3 underwent first-round RT-PCR, the HTBI primer set was used. TCRdb itself ran the multiplex PCR reads through MiXCR, one entry per CDR3 protein. Of about 690,000 distinct CDR3 sequences in the sample, roughly a sixth were seen once. The sample consisted of blood. All receptors come from a man aged 45-65 years with Graves' hyperthyroidism.

The rearrangement links TRBV20-1 to TRBJ2-1, with no clear D. CDR1 is DFQATT, CDR2 SNEGSKA, per germline (reference sequence). V gave up 3 bases and J gave up 6 bases, with 12 bases separating them. CDR3 length equals 13 residues. The CDR3 loop is CSASNPRANEQFF. The CDR3 DNA sequence: TGCAGTGCTAGTAACCCCCGTGCCAATGAGCAGTTCTTC.

The chain recombines TRBV28 with TRBJ2-7; D is perhaps TRBD1 (6 bases). CDR1 is MDHEN and CDR2 is SYDVKM in the germline V gene. Trimming pared 5 bases from V and 6 bases from J, leaving 26 bases between. This CDR3 region has 17 residues. CDR3 in DNA: TGTGCCAGCAGTATACCACAGGGTCCCACCGTCGCCTTCGAGCAGTACTTC. Encoded protein: CASSIPQGPTVAFEQYF.

This clonotype was counted only a few times. This rearrangement joins TRBV4-3 to TRBJ1-1; D possibly corresponds to TRBD1 (5 bases). CDR1 is LGHNA, CDR2 YSLEER, per germline. The CDR3 consists of 15 residues. Trimming shortened V by 4 bases and J by 0 bases, and 12 bases separated the two germline ends. In DNA, the CDR3 is TGCGCCAGCAGCCTGCTCAGGGCCATGAACACTGAAGCTTTCTTT. It yields the protein CASSLLRAMNTEAFF.

This clonotype occurred many times. The rearrangement joins TRBV27 to TRBJ1-4, with 7 bases matching TRBD1. Germline values: CDR1 MNHEY, CDR2 SMNVEV (reference sequence). The CDR3 is 15 amino acids. Trimming took 2 bases from V and 5 from J; bases not matched to a gene: 5. CDR3: CASSLQDRRNEKLFF. The CDR3 nucleotides read TGTGCCAGCAGTTTACAGGACAGGCGGAATGAAAAACTGTTTTTT. Supplemented by reference TRBV27 and TRBJ1-4, the full variable domain reads EAQVTQNPRYLITVTGKKLTVTCSQNMNHEYMSWYRQDPGLGLRQIYYSMNVEVTDKGDVPEGYKVSRKEKRNFPLILESPSPNQTSLYFCASSLQDRRNEKLFFGSGTQLSVL.

The gene calls are TRBV7-2 and TRBJ1-4; the match to TRBD1 covers 7 bases. V trimming: 4 bases; J trimming: 0 bases; junction bases outside the gene matches: 5. The CDR3 has 16 amino acids. Germline CDR1 reads SGHTA; CDR2 reads FQGNSA. The CDR3 DNA is TGTGCCAGCAGCTACGGACAGGTTGCAACTAATGAAAAACTGTTTTTT. This gives the protein CASSYGQVATNEKLFF. The whole variable domain, filled in from reference TRBV7-2 and TRBJ1-4, reads GAGVSQSPSNKVTEKGKDVELRCDPISGHTALYWYRQSLGQGLEFLIYFQGNSAPDKSGLPSDRFSAERTGGSVSTLTIQRTQQEDSAVYLCASSYGQVATNEKLFFGSGTQLSVL.

In this sample, this clonotype turned up many times. The chain is built from TRBV30 and TRBJ2-7; 8 bases are shared with TRBD1. The CDR3 totals 12 residues. After removal of 8 bases from V and 7 bases from J, the junction contained 10 bases not matched to a gene. CDR1 is GTSNPN and CDR2 is SVGIG in the germline V gene (reference sequence). This CDR3 reads CAAGQALMEQYF. CDR3 DNA: TGTGCCGCGGGACAGGCGCTGATGGAGCAGTACTTC. Looking up the rest from reference TRBV30 and TRBJ2-7 gives the full variable domain: SQTIHQWPATLVQPVGSPLSLECTVEGTSNPNLYWYRQAAGRGLQLLFYSVGIGQISSEVPQNLSASRPQDRQFILSSKKLLLSDSGFYLCAAGQALMEQYFGPGTRLTVT.

This clonotype has just a few counts. One end of the junction fails to match germline, which may point to a read error. The chain uses TRBV9 and TRBJ2-1; D is perhaps TRBD1 or TRBD2 (5 bases each). CDR1 is SGDLS, CDR2 YYNGEE, per germline. This CDR3 is 15 amino acids long. This chain's CDR3 is CASSFGDGATNEQFF. Here the CDR3 DNA reads TGCGCCAGCTCGTTTGGGGACGGGGCCACCAATGAGCAGTTCTTC.

This clonotype was counted many times. This chain connects TRBV28 to TRBJ2-1; D gene uncertain. The V end lost 2 bases, the J end lost 0 bases, and 14 bases lay between the germline ends. In germline, CDR1 is MDHEN, CDR2 SYDVKM. The CDR3 covers 17 residues. CDR3 protein: CASSLDVSPSSYNEQFF. The CDR3 bases are TGTGCCAGCAGTTTAGACGTGTCTCCGAGCTCCTACAATGAGCAGTTCTTC.

The V gene is TRBV2, the J gene TRBJ2-1; no clear D gene. Per germline, CDR1 SNHLY and CDR2 FYNNEI. Trimming cost V 5 bases and J 0 bases, with 14 bases left between them. The CDR3 totals 16 residues. CDR3 bases: TGTGCCAGCAGTTTTGACTGGTTCAGCTCCTACAATGAGCAGTTCTTC. Amino acid sequence: CASSFDWFSSYNEQFF. Filled out from reference TRBV2 and TRBJ2-1, the complete variable domain reads EPEVTQTPSHQVTQMGQEVILRCVPISNHLYFYWYRQILGQKVEFLVSFYNNEISEKSEIFDDQFSVERPDGSNFTLKIRSTKLEDSAMYFCASSFDWFSSYNEQFFGPGTRLTVL.

The chain employs TRBV6-1 and TRBJ2-7, with TRBD1 identical over 7 bases. CDR3 length equals 12 residues. V lost 10 bases and J lost 1; bases outside the gene matches: 4. Germline V lookup: CDR1 MNHNS, CDR2 SASEGT. CDR3 nucleotide sequence: TGTGCCACCACAGGGGTTTCCTACGAGCAGTACTTC. It is translated as CATTGVSYEQYF.

This clonotype was counted at least ten times. This sequence joins TRBV28 and TRBJ1-6; no clear D gene. Germline-derived CDR1 and CDR2 are MDHEN and SYDVKM. Deletions cut 7 bases from V and 8 bases from J, with 9 bases between. The CDR3 extends over 12 amino acids. CDR3 DNA sequence: TGTGCCAGCATAGGAGGCCATTCACCCCTCCACTTT. Protein product: CASIGGHSPLHF.

The J gene is TRBJ2-7, the V gene TRBV5-1; 9 nucleotides line up with TRBD1. The V gene's germline CDR1 is SGHRS and CDR2 YFSETQ. This CDR3 comprises 15 residues. V was clipped by 3 bases and J by 3 bases; unmatched bases: 7. The CDR3 loop reads CASSSVTGGIYEQYF. The CDR3 DNA reads as TGCGCCAGCAGCTCAGTGACAGGGGGGATCTACGAGCAGTACTTC.

A few counts support this clonotype. The chain couples TRBV28 to TRBJ2-4; D remains ambiguous. CDR1 is MDHEN, CDR2 SYDVKM, per germline. The CDR3 consists of 18 residues. The V end was cut by 3 bases, the J end by 0 bases, with 18 bases between. As DNA, the CDR3 is TGTGCCAGCAGTTTTAAGAGACGGATTATTCTAGCCAAAAACATTCAGTACTTC. Translation gives CASSFKRRIILAKNIQYF.

A few counts support this clonotype. The CDR3 nucleotides are TGTGCCAGCAGCCAAGATGTGAGCGGGAGGGCCAAAAATGAGCAGTTCTTC. This gives the protein CASSQDVSGRAKNEQFF. The rearrangement joins TRBV14 to TRBJ2-1, with TRBD2 matching over 10 bases. Germline lookup yields CDR1 SGHDN and CDR2 FVKESK. Trimming removed 0 bases from V and 7 bases from J; junction bases left unmatched: 9. The CDR3 spans 17 residues.

The rearrangement links TRBV6-2 or TRBV6-3 to TRBJ1-5; D not certain. CDR3 length equals 15 residues. V lost 0 bases and J 5 bases, leaving 11 bases between the germline ends. Germline CDR1 is MNHEY and CDR2 is SVGEGT. The CDR3 DNA reads TGTGCCAGCAGTTACTCTGGCAACCATTATCAGCCCCAGCATTTT. This encodes CASSYSGNHYQPQHF.

This clonotype was counted many times. In DNA form, the CDR3 reads TGTGCCGATGGTGGTGACCGGGATACGCAGTATTTT. This gives the protein CADGGDRDTQYF. V gene TRBV7-8 combines with J gene TRBJ2-3; D unclear. Germline V lookup: CDR1 SGHVS, CDR2 FQNEAQ. Trimming took off 11 bases at V and 6 bases at J, with 15 bases between the two ends. This CDR3 comprises 12 residues.

At least ten counts were recorded for this clonotype. The chain links TRBV7-3 to TRBJ2-1; possibly TRBD1 or TRBD2 for D (5 bases each). Trimming removed 4 bases at V and 9 bases at J, with 16 bases between. Per germline, CDR1 SGHTA and CDR2 FQGTGA. This CDR3 is built from 14 residues. CDR3 amino acids: CASSYSGPRGEQFF. The CDR3 DNA sequence: TGTGCCAGCAGCTATTCGGGACCTCGAGGTGAGCAGTTCTTC.

The table lists this clonotype with many counts. The chain has TRBV11-2 and TRBJ2-3; 9 bases are a match to TRBD1. The CDR3 is made up of 16 amino acids. Germline V gene data show CDR1 as SGHAT and CDR2 as FQNNGV. V dropped 5 bases and J dropped 4; count of bases not matched to a gene: 10. The CDR3 reads CASSRGQGLVADTQYF. For the CDR3, the DNA is TGTGCCAGCAGCCGAGGACAGGGGTTAGTCGCAGATACGCAGTATTTT.

This clonotype was detected only a few times. This may come from a read error, since a much larger clone is one base off. The rearrangement joins TRBV12-3 or TRBV12-4 to TRBJ1-2; no firm D call. The CDR3 covers 14 residues. This chain's CDR3 is CASSSPAGYYGNTF. Written as DNA, the CDR3 is TGTGCCAGCAGTTCCCCGGCGGGGTACTATGGCAACACCTTC.

There are many counts of this clonotype. The gene calls are TRBV12-3 or TRBV12-4 and TRBJ1-3; 10 nucleotides line up with TRBD1. J gave up 0 bases and V 4 bases, and 0 bases lay outside the gene matches. This CDR3 contains 15 residues. CDR3 sequence reads: CASSWTGGSGNTIYF. Here the CDR3 DNA reads TGTGCCAGCAGTTGGACAGGGGGCTCTGGAAACACCATATATTTT.

The chain is built from TRBV10-2 and TRBJ2-7; 7 bases agree with TRBD2. The CDR3 loop spans 13 amino acids. V was clipped by 8 bases and J by 4 bases; unmatched bases: 8. CDR1 is WSHSY and CDR2 is SAAADI in the germline V gene. This CDR3 is CASFGGRGYEQYF. DNA of the CDR3: TGCGCCAGCTTCGGCGGGAGAGGGTACGAGCAGTACTTC.

This clonotype was counted at least ten times. The chain has TRBV18 and TRBJ1-6; no clear D. The germline gives CDR1 KGHSH, CDR2 LQKENI. This CDR3 is built from 16 residues. Between the trimmed V and J ends, which lost 0 bases and 8 bases, there was a span of 14 bases. The CDR3 DNA follows: TGTGCCAGCTCACCACCGAGTCTCCAAGCCCATTCACCCCTCCACTTT. It specifies CASSPPSLQAHSPLHF. The full variable domain, completed using reference TRBV18 and TRBJ1-6, is NAGVMQNPRHLVRRRGQEARLRCSPMKGHSHVYWYRQLPEEGLKFMVYLQKENIIDESGMPKERFSAEFPKEGPSILRIQQVVRGDSAAYFCASSPPSLQAHSPLHFGNGTRLTVT.

The table lists this clonotype with a few counts. V and J are TRBV6-2 or TRBV6-3 and TRBJ2-6, with 7 nucleotides matching TRBD2. V shed 2 bases, J shed 2 bases, and the junction held 0 bases outside the gene matches. Germline values: CDR1 MNHEY, CDR2 SVGEGT. CDR3 length: 15 amino acids. This CDR3 is CASSYAGAGANVLTF. For the CDR3, the DNA is TGTGCCAGCAGTTACGCGGGAGCTGGGGCCAACGTCCTGACTTTC.

The V and J genes are TRBV5-1 and TRBJ2-7, with D unclear. The CDR3 length is 14 residues. Germline CDR1 is SGHRS and CDR2 is YFSETQ. The V and J ends lost 0 bases and 5 bases respectively, with 12 bases between them. DNA of the CDR3: TGCGCCAGCAGCTTGGAGGCAGGTATCCACGAGCAGTACTTC. Translation: CASSLEAGIHEQYF.

This clonotype was seen many times. The rearrangement links TRBV28 to TRBJ1-6; possibly TRBD1 for D (5 bases). The CDR3 is 14 residues long. The germline V and J ends were trimmed by 9 bases and 7 bases, with 16 bases remaining between them. Germline V gives CDR1 MDHEN, CDR2 SYDVKM. The DNA of the CDR3 is TGTGCCAGTAAGAGTCGGGGGAGGAATTCACCCCTCCACTTT. Its translation is CASKSRGRNSPLHF.

This clonotype was seen repeatedly, ten times or more. This chain uses TRBV7-9 with TRBJ2-7; D may be TRBD1 or TRBD2 (6 bases each). The CDR3 extends over 11 amino acids. Per the germline V gene, CDR1 is SEHNR and CDR2 is FQNEAQ (reference sequence). V lost 10 bases and J 6 bases, leaving 13 bases between the germline ends. CDR3 in amino acids: CAILKGGEQYF. The DNA of the CDR3 is TGTGCCATCCTCAAGGGGGGCGAGCAGTACTTC. The entire variable domain, with the rest obtained from reference TRBV7-9 and TRBJ2-7, is as follows: DTGVSQNPRHKITKRGQNVTFRCDPISEHNRLYWYRQTLGQGPEFLTYFQNEAQLEKSRLLSDRFSAERPKGSFSTLEIQRTEQGDSAMYLCAILKGGEQYFGPGTRLTVT.

This sequence joins TRBV9 and TRBJ2-1; a weak D match, TRBD2 (6 bases). The CDR3 runs to 18 residues. Germline assignment: CDR1 SGDLS and CDR2 YYNGEE. Between the trimmed V and J ends, which lost 2 bases and 0 bases, there was a span of 18 bases. The CDR3 sequence: CASSVGIGGASSYNEQFF. CDR3 DNA sequence: TGTGCCAGCAGCGTTGGAATCGGCGGGGCGAGCTCCTACAATGAGCAGTTCTTC.

There are many counts of this clonotype. This chain uses TRBV6-1 with TRBJ1-1, with TRBD1 identical over 7 bases. The length of the CDR3 is 14 residues. V was pared by 2 bases and J by 5 bases, with 5 bases of the junction left unmatched. Germline values: CDR1 MNHNS, CDR2 SASEGT. The CDR3 loop is CASSERDRRTEAFF. The CDR3 DNA reads TGTGCCAGCAGTGAAAGGGACAGACGAACTGAAGCTTTCTTT.